The 4 T cell receptor beta chains in this list originate from one sample, sequenced in a study of Ad26.COV2.S vaccination and SARS-CoV-2 variants. The repertoire was sequenced with immunoSEQ multiplex PCR; TCRdb's copy has only in-frame clones and lacks some. The data show hundreds of thousands of clones, approximately 90% seen once. Treatment here: around 19 received Ad26.COV2.S at low or high dose, single or two shots; about 5 received placebo; per-sample allocation not given. Samples came from day 63 after the first vaccine or placebo injection. The material sequenced was peripheral blood, taken in a trial of Ad26.COV2.S vaccine versus placebo. The receptor source for this set is a person between 18 and 59 years old who received the Ad26.COV2.S COVID-19 vaccine or a placebo.

The chain couples TRBV19 to TRBJ2-7; TRBD2 matches 8 bases. The CDR3 spans 15 residues. Germline V lookup: CDR1 LNHDA, CDR2 SQIVND (reference sequence). V lost 5 bases and J lost 7; bases outside the gene matches: 13. CDR3 DNA sequence: TGTGCCAGTAGTCCCCGGGCGGGGGGCGCGGGGGAGCAGTACTTC. Its protein product is CASSPRAGGAGEQYF. The whole variable domain, filled in from reference TRBV19 and TRBJ2-7, reads DGGITQSPKYLFRKEGQNVTLSCEQNLNHDAMYWYRQDPGQGLRLIYYSQIVNDFQKGDIAEGYSVSREKKESFPLTVTSAQKNPTAFYLCASSPRAGGAGEQYFGPGTRLTVT.

J is TRBJ2-1 and V is TRBV4-1; weak D call: TRBD2 (5 bases). The CDR3 is 16 amino acids. CDR1 and CDR2 (germline): MGHRA, YSYEKL. Trimming pared 3 bases from V and 0 bases from J, leaving 12 bases between. The CDR3 bases are TGCGCCAGCAGCCAGCTGGTAGCGAGCTCCTACAATGAGCAGTTCTTC. It specifies CASSQLVASSYNEQFF.

A remark on this clone: At the DNA level, this CDR3 is encoded by other sequences in the same sample as well. The chain joins TRBV5-1 to TRBJ2-5; D not resolved. V was cut by 0 bases and J by 4 bases, with 4 bases left in between. The CDR3 is 12 amino acids. Germline assignment: CDR1 SGHRS and CDR2 YFSETQ. The CDR3 nucleotides read TGCGCCAGCAGCTTGGCCGGAGAGACCCAGTACTTC. Translated, it gives CASSLAGETQYF.

The chain combines TRBV9 with TRBJ2-5, with a possible D match to TRBD2 (5 bases). Per the germline V gene, CDR1 is SGDLS and CDR2 is YYNGEE. Trimming shortened V by 0 bases and J by 3 bases, and 6 bases separated the two germline ends. There are 13 residues in the CDR3. The CDR3 DNA reads as TGTGCCAGCAGCGTAGCGGGGAAAGAGACCCAGTACTTC. Protein product: CASSVAGKETQYF.